The 5 T cell receptor beta chains reported below all come from one sample, sequenced in a study of shared clonotypes between healthy human individuals. Assay: immunoSEQ multiplex PCR; the TCRdb copy retains only in-frame clones and omits some. The sample lists roughly 2.1 million clones; just over 90% were seen once. Selected positively for CCR7 and CD45RO-negative, naive CD8 cells excluded terminally differentiated effector memory CD45RA+ cells. The sample comprised naive CD8+ T cells from PBMCs. The receptors here all came from a man younger than 35 in good health. Some clones in this sample may be carry-over from other donors' samples.

This chain joins TRBV19 and TRBJ1-1; no clear D. The germline V and J ends were trimmed by 3 bases and 4 bases, with 9 bases remaining between them. The CDR3 contains 13 residues. Germline CDR1 LNHDA, CDR2 SQIVND (reference sequence). The DNA of the CDR3 is TGTGCCAGTAGTATCCCCCGGCCCACTGAAGCTTTCTTT. This translates into CASSIPRPTEAFF.

V gene TRBV11-2 combines with J gene TRBJ2-1; tentatively, D is TRBD1 (6 bases). The V gene lost 2 bases and the J gene lost 6 bases, with 14 bases spanning the gap. The CDR3 is 15 residues long. Germline CDR1 SGHAT, CDR2 FQNNGV. DNA of the CDR3: TGTGCCAGCAGCTTACAGGGGACGTTTTTCAATGAGCAGTTCTTC. It is translated as CASSLQGTFFNEQFF.

The chain carries TRBV4-3 and TRBJ2-7, with 8 bases fitting TRBD2. The CDR3 length is 14 residues. V dropped 6 bases and J dropped 3; count of bases not matched to a gene: 7. Germline V gives CDR1 LGHNA, CDR2 YSLEER. Here the CDR3 DNA reads TGCGCCAGCAGTCCCGGGACTAGACTCTACGAGCAGTACTTC. Amino acids: CASSPGTRLYEQYF.

The V and J genes are TRBV14 and TRBJ1-1, with D tentatively TRBD1 (5 bases). V lost 0 bases, J lost 10 bases, and 12 bases lay in between. The CDR3 runs to 13 residues. The germline V gene encodes CDR1 SGHDN and CDR2 FVKESK. The chain's CDR3 is CASSQDLTTGAFF. The DNA for the CDR3 is TGTGCCAGCAGCCAAGATTTAACAACAGGAGCTTTCTTT.

In the case of this clone: Mismatch with germline at one junction end may stem from a read error. The chain has TRBV7-8 and TRBJ2-7; 11 bases align to TRBD2. Germline-derived CDR1 and CDR2 are SGHVS and FQNEAQ. The CDR3 has 19 amino acids. As DNA, the CDR3 is TGTGCCAGCAGCTTAGCGAGGTGGGAAACGGCTAGCGGGAGGCAAAACGGGGACTTC. Its translation is CASSLARWETASGRQNGDF.